This T cell receptor (beta chain) came from a study of T-cell reconstitution after alpha-beta-depleted transplantation in children. Germline V gene sequence: CDR1 KGHSH, CDR2 LQKENI. V was cut by 2 bases and J by 2 bases, with 7 bases left in between. CDR3 length: 15 amino acids. Using unique molecular identifiers, the investigators prepared the TCRbeta library. TCRdb re-derived calls from the PCR reads in MiXCR, one entry per CDR3 protein. The data contain approximately 220,000 distinct CDR3 sequences, roughly 15% of them singletons. The study, taken as a whole, reports: Alpha-beta T cells about two months after transplant reportedly derived from several hundred expanded graft clones. Once a year had passed after transplant, T-cell counts and diversity came mostly from newly produced T cells. Surviving recipient cells, namely T cells and thymic progenitors, were the source of high day-60 TCRbeta diversity in some patients.

There are a few counts of this clonotype. Its antigen is undetermined. The sequences come from PBMCs, mostly from graft donor cells, collected 360 days after TCRalphabeta/CD19-depleted stem cell transplant. The TCR sequence derives from a male patient between 2 and 15 years old who had a stem cell transplant for acute lymphoblastic leukemia, so the T cells may come from the graft donor. The genes are TRBV18 and TRBJ2-6, with D perhaps matching TRBD1 (5 bases). CDR3 DNA: TGTGCCAGCTCACCAAAGGGGACTGGGGCCAACGTCCTGACTTTC. This gives the protein CASSPKGTGANVLTF.